The TCR beta chain described here comes from a study of beta chain features in type 1 diabetes. As for this clone: What it recognizes is unknown.

Overall study findings and caveats: High-TCR-expressing cells could be over-represented by cDNA sequencing. For Type 1 diabetes patients, all four CD4+ subsets carried TCRB CDR3s that were moderately but significantly shorter. Across patients, naive, central memory and Treg TCRB repertoires exhibited apparently greater similarity than was observed across healthy donors.

The entirety of the isolated RNA underwent reverse transcription, so expressed TCRB transcripts were sequenced. Assay used: immunoSEQ multiplex PCR; TCRdb lists only in-frame clones, some missing. This table holds about 650,000 clones, 9.5% to 15% found once. There are 15 residues in the CDR3. The V end lost 1 base, the J end lost 0 bases, and 10 bases lay between the germline ends. The germline V gene has CDR1 LNHDA and CDR2 SQIVND (reference sequence). The sequenced sample was naive CD4+ T cells from blood. V usage is TRBV19 and J usage is TRBJ2-7; TRBD2 might be the D (6 bases). The receptor was isolated from a man in his thirties or forties with type 1 diabetes. CDR3 residues: CASSIATGGSYEQYF. In DNA, the CDR3 is TGTGCCAGTAGTATAGCAACCGGGGGCTCCTACGAGCAGTACTTC.